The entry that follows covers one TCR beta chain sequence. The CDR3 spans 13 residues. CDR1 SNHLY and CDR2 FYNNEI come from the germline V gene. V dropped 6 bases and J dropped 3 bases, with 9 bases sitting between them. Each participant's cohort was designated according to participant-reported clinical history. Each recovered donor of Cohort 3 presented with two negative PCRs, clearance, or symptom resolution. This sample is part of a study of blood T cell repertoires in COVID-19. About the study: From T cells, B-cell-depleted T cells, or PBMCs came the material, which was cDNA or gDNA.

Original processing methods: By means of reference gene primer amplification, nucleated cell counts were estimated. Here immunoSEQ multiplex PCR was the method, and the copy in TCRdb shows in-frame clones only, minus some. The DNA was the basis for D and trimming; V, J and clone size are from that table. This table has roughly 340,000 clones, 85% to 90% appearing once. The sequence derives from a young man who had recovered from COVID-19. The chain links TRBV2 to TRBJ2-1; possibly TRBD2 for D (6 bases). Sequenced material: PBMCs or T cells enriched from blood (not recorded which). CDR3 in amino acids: CASRASVYNEQFF. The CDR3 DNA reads TGTGCCAGCAGGGCTAGCGTCTACAATGAGCAGTTCTTC. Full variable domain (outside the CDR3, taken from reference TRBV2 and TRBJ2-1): EPEVTQTPSHQVTQMGQEVILRCVPISNHLYFYWYRQILGQKVEFLVSFYNNEISEKSEIFDDQFSVERPDGSNFTLKIRSTKLEDSAMYFCASRASVYNEQFFGPGTRLTVL.